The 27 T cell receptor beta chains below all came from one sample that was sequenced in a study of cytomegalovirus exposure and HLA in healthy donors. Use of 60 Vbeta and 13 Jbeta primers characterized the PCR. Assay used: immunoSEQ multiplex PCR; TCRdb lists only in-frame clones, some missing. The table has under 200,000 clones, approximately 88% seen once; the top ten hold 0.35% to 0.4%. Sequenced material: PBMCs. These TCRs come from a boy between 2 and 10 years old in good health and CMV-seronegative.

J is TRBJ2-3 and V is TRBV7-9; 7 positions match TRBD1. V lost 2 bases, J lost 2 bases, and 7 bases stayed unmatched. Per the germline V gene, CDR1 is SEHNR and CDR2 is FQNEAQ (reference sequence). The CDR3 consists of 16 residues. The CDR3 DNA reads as TGTGCCAGCAGCTTAAGGTCAGGGGGTCCCACAGATACGCAGTATTTT. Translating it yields CASSLRSGGPTDTQYF. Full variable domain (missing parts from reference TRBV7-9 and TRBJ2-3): DTGVSQNPRHKITKRGQNVTFRCDPISEHNRLYWYRQTLGQGPEFLTYFQNEAQLEKSRLLSDRFSAERPKGSFSTLEIQRTEQGDSAMYLCASSLRSGGPTDTQYFGPGTRLTVL.

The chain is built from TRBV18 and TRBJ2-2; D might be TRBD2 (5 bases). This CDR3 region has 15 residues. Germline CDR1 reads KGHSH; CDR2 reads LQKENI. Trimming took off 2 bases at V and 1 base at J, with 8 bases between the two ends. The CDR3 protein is CASSPSSQNTGELFF. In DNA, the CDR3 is TGTGCCAGCTCACCATCTAGCCAGAACACCGGGGAGCTGTTTTTT.

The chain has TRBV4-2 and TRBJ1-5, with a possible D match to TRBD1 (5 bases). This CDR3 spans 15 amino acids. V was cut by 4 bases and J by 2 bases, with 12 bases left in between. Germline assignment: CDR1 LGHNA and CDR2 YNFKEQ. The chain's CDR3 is CASSPSGGGNQPQHF. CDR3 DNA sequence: TGTGCCAGCAGCCCCAGCGGGGGGGGCAATCAGCCCCAGCATTTT.

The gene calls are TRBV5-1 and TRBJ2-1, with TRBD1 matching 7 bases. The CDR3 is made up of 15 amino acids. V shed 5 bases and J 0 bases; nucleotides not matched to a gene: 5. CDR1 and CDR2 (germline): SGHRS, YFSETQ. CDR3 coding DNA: TGCGCCAGCAGTCAGGGGGTGAGCTCCTACAATGAGCAGTTCTTC. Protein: CASSQGVSSYNEQFF.

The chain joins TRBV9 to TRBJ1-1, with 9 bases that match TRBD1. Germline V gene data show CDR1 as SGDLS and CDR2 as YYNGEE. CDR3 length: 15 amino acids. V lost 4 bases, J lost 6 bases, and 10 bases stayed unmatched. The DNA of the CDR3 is TGTGCCAGCAGCATCGCGAGGGACAGGGATCCTGAAGCTTTCTTT. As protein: CASSIARDRDPEAFF.

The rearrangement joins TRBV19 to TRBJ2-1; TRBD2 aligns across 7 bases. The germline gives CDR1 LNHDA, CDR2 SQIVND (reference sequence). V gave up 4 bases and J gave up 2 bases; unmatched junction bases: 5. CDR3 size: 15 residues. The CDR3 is CASSNGREPYNEQFF. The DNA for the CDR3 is TGTGCCAGTAGTAACGGGCGGGAGCCCTACAATGAGCAGTTCTTC.

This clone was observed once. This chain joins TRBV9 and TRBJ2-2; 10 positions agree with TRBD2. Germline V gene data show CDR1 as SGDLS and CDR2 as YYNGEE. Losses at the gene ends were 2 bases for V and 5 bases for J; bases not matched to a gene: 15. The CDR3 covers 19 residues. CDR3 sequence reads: CASSVRAETSGRLTGELFF. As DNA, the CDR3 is TGTGCCAGCAGCGTCCGGGCCGAGACTAGCGGGCGGCTAACCGGGGAGCTGTTTTTT.

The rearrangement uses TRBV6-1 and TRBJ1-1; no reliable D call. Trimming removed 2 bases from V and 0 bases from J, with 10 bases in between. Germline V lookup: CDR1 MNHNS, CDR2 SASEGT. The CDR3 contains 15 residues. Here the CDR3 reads CASSEWQSMNTEAFF. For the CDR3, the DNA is TGTGCCAGCAGTGAATGGCAGTCCATGAACACTGAAGCTTTCTTT.

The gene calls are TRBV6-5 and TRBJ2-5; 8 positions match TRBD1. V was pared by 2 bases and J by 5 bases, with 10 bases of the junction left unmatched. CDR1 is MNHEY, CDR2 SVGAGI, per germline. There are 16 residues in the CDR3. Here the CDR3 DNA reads TGTGCCAGCAGTTACCCAGACTCAGGGGGCGGGGAGACCCAGTACTTC. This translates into CASSYPDSGGGETQYF.

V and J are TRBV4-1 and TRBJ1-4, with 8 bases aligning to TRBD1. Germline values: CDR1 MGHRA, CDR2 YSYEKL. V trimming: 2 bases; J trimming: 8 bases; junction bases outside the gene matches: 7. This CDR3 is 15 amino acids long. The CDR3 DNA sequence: TGCGCCAGCAGCCAAACAGGGGGATTTGGGGAAAAACTGTTTTTT. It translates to CASSQTGGFGEKLFF.

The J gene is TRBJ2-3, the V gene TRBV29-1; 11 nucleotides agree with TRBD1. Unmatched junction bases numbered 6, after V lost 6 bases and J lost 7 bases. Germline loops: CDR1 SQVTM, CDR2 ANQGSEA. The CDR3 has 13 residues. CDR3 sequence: CSVGQGAVNTQYF. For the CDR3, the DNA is TGCAGCGTCGGACAGGGGGCTGTAAATACGCAGTATTTT.

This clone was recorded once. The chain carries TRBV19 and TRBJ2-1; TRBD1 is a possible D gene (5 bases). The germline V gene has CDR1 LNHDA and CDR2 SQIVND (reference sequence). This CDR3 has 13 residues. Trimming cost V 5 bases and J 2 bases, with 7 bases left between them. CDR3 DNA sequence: TGTGCCAGTAGTGCGACAGCCTACAATGAGCAGTTCTTC. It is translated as CASSATAYNEQFF.

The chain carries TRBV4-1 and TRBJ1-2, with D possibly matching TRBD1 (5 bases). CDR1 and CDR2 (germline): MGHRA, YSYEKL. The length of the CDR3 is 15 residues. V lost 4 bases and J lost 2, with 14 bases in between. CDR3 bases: TGCGCCAGCAGCCTCCAGACAAGACAGAACTATGGCTACACCTTC. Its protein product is CASSLQTRQNYGYTF.

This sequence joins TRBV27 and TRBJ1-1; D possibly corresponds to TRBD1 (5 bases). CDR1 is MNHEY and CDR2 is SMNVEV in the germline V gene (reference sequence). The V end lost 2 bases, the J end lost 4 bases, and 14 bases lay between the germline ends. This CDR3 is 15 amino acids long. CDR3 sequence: CASSLVGLGGTEAFF. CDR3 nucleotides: TGTGCCAGCAGTTTAGTGGGGCTCGGGGGCACTGAAGCTTTCTTT.

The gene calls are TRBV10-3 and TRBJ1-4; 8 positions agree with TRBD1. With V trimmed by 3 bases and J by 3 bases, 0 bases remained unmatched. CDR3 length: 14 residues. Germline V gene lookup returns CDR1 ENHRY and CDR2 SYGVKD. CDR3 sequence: CAISEQGANEKLFF. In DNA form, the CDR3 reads TGTGCCATCAGTGAACAGGGGGCTAATGAAAAACTGTTTTTT.

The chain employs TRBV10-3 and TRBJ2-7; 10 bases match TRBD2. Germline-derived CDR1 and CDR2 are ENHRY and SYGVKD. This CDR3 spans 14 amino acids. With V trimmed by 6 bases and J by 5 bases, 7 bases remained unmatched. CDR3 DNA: TGTGCCATCAGCACTAGCGGGATAGTCCACGAGCAGTACTTC. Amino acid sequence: CAISTSGIVHEQYF.

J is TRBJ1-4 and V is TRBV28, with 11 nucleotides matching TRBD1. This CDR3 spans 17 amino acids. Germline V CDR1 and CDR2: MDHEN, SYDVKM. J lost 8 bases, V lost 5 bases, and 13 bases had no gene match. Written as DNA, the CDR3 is TGTGCCAGCAGTCTCCACGGACAGGGGGCGAAAGGGGAAAAACTGTTTTTT. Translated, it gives CASSLHGQGAKGEKLFF.

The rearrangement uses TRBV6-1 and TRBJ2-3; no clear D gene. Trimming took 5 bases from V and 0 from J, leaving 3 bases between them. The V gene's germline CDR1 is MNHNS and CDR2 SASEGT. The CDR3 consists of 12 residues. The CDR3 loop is CASSLSTDTQYF. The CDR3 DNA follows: TGTGCCAGCAGTCTTAGCACAGATACGCAGTATTTT.

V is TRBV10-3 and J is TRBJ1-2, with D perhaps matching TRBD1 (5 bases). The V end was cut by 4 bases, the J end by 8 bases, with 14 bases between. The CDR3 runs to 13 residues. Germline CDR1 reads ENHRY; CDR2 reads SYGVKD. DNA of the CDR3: TGTGCCATCAGTGGGGCACCGACAGTCGGCTACACCTTC. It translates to CAISGAPTVGYTF.

The CDR3 here is CASRRAGDIETQYF. DNA of the CDR3: TGTGCCAGCAGAAGAGCGGGAGATATAGAGACCCAGTACTTC. The chain employs TRBV2 and TRBJ2-5; 8 nucleotides agree with TRBD2. Per the germline V gene, CDR1 is SNHLY and CDR2 is FYNNEI. The junction had 7 bases not matched to a gene; V was cut back by 6 bases and J by 4 bases. CDR3 length: 14 residues.

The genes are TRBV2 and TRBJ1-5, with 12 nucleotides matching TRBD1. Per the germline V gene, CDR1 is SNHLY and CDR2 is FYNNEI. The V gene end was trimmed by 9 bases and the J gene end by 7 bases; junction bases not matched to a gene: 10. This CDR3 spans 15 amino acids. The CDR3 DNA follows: TGTGCCAGTTCGGGGACAGGGGGCATCAACCAGCCCCAGCATTTT. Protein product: CASSGTGGINQPQHF.

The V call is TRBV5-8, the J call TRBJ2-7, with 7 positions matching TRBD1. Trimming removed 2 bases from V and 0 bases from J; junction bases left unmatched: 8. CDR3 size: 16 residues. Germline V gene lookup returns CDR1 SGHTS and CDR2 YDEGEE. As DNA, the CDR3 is TGTGCCAGCAGCTTTTTCTTTAGGGGGCCCTCCTACGAGCAGTACTTC. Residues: CASSFFFRGPSYEQYF.

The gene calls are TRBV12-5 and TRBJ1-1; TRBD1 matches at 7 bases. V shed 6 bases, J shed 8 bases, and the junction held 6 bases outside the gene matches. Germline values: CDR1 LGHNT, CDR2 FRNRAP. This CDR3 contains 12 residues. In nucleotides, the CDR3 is TGTGCTAGTGGGCAGGGGGGAGCGGAAGCTTTCTTT. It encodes CASGQGGAEAFF.

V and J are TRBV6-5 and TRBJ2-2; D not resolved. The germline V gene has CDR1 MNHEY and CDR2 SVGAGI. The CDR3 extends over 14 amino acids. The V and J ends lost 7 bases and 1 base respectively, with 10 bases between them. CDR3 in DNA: TGTGCCAGCAAGGCTGGGCAGAACACCGGGGAGCTGTTTTTT. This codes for CASKAGQNTGELFF.

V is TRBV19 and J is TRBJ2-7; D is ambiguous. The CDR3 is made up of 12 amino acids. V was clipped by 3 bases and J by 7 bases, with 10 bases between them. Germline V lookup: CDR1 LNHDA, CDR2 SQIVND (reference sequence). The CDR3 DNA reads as TGTGCCAGTAGTATCCCCCCGGAGGAGCAGTACTTC. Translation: CASSIPPEEQYF.

The CDR3 sequence: CAWSEGREVSYEQYF. The DNA of the CDR3 is TGTGCCTGGAGTGAGGGCAGGGAGGTATCCTACGAGCAGTACTTC. This rearrangement joins TRBV30 to TRBJ2-7; D might be TRBD2 (6 bases). Germline CDR1 reads GTSNPN; CDR2 reads SVGIG (reference sequence). CDR3 length: 15 residues. V lost 1 base, J lost 1 base, and 14 bases lay in between.

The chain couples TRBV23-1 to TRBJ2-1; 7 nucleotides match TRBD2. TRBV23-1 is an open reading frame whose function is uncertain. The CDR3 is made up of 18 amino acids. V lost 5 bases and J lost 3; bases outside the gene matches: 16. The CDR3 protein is CASSFPREAGEGYNEQFF. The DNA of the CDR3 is TGCGCCAGCAGTTTCCCCCGGGAGGCGGGAGAAGGCTACAATGAGCAGTTCTTC.